This T cell receptor beta chain derives from a study of cytomegalovirus exposure and HLA in healthy donors. Whole-study findings and limits: Among the most significant clusters, several appeared linked to common viral pathogens in a later analysis.

V was trimmed by 4 bases and J by 7 bases, leaving 20 bases between them. This CDR3 contains 16 residues. The germline V gene has CDR1 MDHEN and CDR2 SYDVKM. In regard to this clone: Its specificity is not known.

PCR employed 60 Vbeta and 13 Jbeta primers. Clones were read by immunoSEQ multiplex PCR, and TCRdb kept only the in-frame ones, dropping some. The sample shows about 150,000 clones, about three quarters of them seen only once. This receptor was obtained from a woman aged 40 to 50 in good health and CMV-seronegative. The rearrangement uses TRBV28 and TRBJ1-5; D gene ambiguous. Sequencing was performed on PBMCs. The CDR3 here is CASSSHQVLSEQPQHF. The CDR3, as DNA: TGTGCCAGCAGTTCCCACCAGGTCCTAAGTGAACAGCCCCAGCATTTT.